The subject of this entry is one T cell receptor (beta chain). What it binds is unknown. The same CDR3 is also encoded by other DNA sequences in this sample. The sample originates from a study of shared clonotypes between healthy human individuals. General study findings and limits: A generally larger estimated richness was seen in naive subsets than in memory subsets. Clonotypes shared by all four sorted-subset donors had higher generation probabilities than non-shared clonotypes.

Germline V lookup: CDR1 SQVTM, CDR2 ANQGSEA. The CDR3 is 13 residues long. V lost 5 bases to trimming and J lost 0 bases, with 11 bases between them. Selected positively for CCR7 and CD45RO-negative, naive CD8 cells excluded terminally differentiated effector memory CD45RA+ cells. The study drew its donors from healthy HIV-negative adults without recent acute infections or vaccinations. Sequencing used immunoSEQ multiplex PCR; TCRdb keeps in-frame clones, though not all of them. Of 630,000 or so clones in the sample, 95% to 98% were seen once. The sequenced sample was naive CD8+ T cells sorted from blood. V and J are TRBV29-1 and TRBJ2-7; a weak D match, TRBD2 (6 bases). The receptor comes from a man aged 30 to 39 in good health. CDR3 in DNA: TGCAGCGTTCGGGCGGGGAGCTCCTACGAGCAGTACTTC. It codes for CSVRAGSSYEQYF.